The 10 T cell receptor beta chains below were found in one sample sequenced in a study of T cell changes during pregnancy in multiple sclerosis (dated by TCRdb to between 2019 and 2020). Library preparation employed the immunoSEQ multiplex PCR assay. TCRdb provides this immuneACCESS table in a form limited to in-frame rearrangements. Some clones are lacking; in checked studies, under half of them reflect an unresolved V gene, and why the rest are absent is not known. For this sample there are some 40,000 clones; approximately 87% appear just once. 4% to 5% of the sample comes from the top ten. The specimen comprised peripheral blood, sampled in the second trimester of pregnancy. Receptor source: a female donor in good health, enrolled as a control in a pregnancy study.

V is TRBV7-8 and J is TRBJ1-3; D gene uncertain. The CDR3 totals 15 residues. Per the germline V gene, CDR1 is SGHVS and CDR2 is FQNEAQ. The V end lost 5 bases, the J end lost 2 bases, and 13 bases lay between the germline ends. The CDR3 is CASSPTVNPGNTIYF. The CDR3 nucleotides read TGTGCCAGCAGCCCAACGGTGAATCCTGGAAACACCATATATTTT.

J is TRBJ2-1 and V is TRBV5-1, with 13 bases matching TRBD2. Per germline, CDR1 SGHRS and CDR2 YFSETQ. The V gene end was trimmed by 0 bases and the J gene end by 4 bases; junction bases not matched to a gene: 1. This CDR3 has 16 amino acids. CDR3 residues: CASSLAGLAGYNEQFF. The CDR3 DNA follows: TGCGCCAGCAGCTTGGCGGGACTAGCGGGATACAATGAGCAGTTCTTC.

Concerning this clone itself: Germline is not matched at one junction end, which may reflect a read error. The V gene is TRBV7-6, the J gene TRBJ1-1; no clear D gene. This CDR3 has 13 amino acids. Germline V CDR1 and CDR2: SGHVS, FNYEAQ. The CDR3 protein is CASSLTENAEAFF. DNA of the CDR3: TGTGCCAGCAGCTTAACCGAGAACGCTGAAGCTTTCTTT.

The chain recombines TRBV18 with TRBJ1-3; perhaps TRBD1 as D (6 bases). V lost 3 bases and J lost 5, with 23 bases in between. The CDR3 has 18 amino acids. Germline values: CDR1 KGHSH, CDR2 LQKENI. CDR3: CASSPLRDTLEERNTIYF. As DNA, the CDR3 is TGTGCCAGCTCACCCCTCCGGGACACCCTAGAAGAAAGAAACACCATATATTTT.

This chain uses TRBV5-8 with TRBJ1-2; tentative D call: TRBD1 (6 bases). Trimming shortened V by 3 bases and J by 4 bases, and 22 bases separated the two germline ends. This CDR3 is built from 17 residues. Germline V gene data show CDR1 as SGHTS and CDR2 as YDEGEE. The CDR3 loop reads CASSSRNQGYYGYGYTF. For the CDR3, the DNA is TGTGCCAGCAGCTCAAGAAATCAGGGGTACTACGGCTATGGCTACACCTTC.

The chain uses TRBV7-2 and TRBJ2-1; D may be TRBD2 (6 bases). CDR1 SGHTA and CDR2 FQGNSA come from the germline V gene. V gave up 1 base and J gave up 5 bases, with 12 bases separating them. The CDR3 loop spans 15 amino acids. The DNA for the CDR3 is TGTGCCAGCAGCTTAGTAGGGCTAGCGAACAATGAGCAGTTCTTC. Its protein is CASSLVGLANNEQFF.

In its sample, this clone was seen once. This chain connects TRBV7-9 to TRBJ2-3, with no clear D. Germline-derived CDR1 and CDR2 are SEHNR and FQNEAQ (reference sequence). This CDR3 spans 14 amino acids. V was cut by 1 base and J by 2 bases, with 7 bases left in between. CDR3 amino acids: CASSLVRVTDTQYF. As DNA, the CDR3 is TGTGCCAGCAGCTTAGTCCGTGTCACAGATACGCAGTATTTT. Using reference TRBV7-9 and TRBJ2-3 for the parts outside the CDR3, the full variable domain is DTGVSQNPRHKITKRGQNVTFRCDPISEHNRLYWYRQTLGQGPEFLTYFQNEAQLEKSRLLSDRFSAERPKGSFSTLEIQRTEQGDSAMYLCASSLVRVTDTQYFGPGTRLTVL.

V is TRBV5-1 and J is TRBJ2-1, with 9 bases matching TRBD2. The CDR3 consists of 16 residues. The germline gives CDR1 SGHRS, CDR2 YFSETQ. V shed 0 bases, J shed 6 bases, and the junction held 7 bases outside the gene matches. The CDR3 DNA is TGCGCCAGCAGCTTGGGCGGGGTAGCGGGAGCCAATGAGCAGTTCTTC. It is translated as CASSLGGVAGANEQFF.

The rearrangement joins TRBV7-6 to TRBJ2-1, with 9 bases lining up with TRBD1. V dropped 5 bases and J dropped 5; count of bases not matched to a gene: 10. The CDR3 length is 16 residues. The germline CDR1 and CDR2 sequences are SGHVS and FNYEAQ. For the CDR3, the DNA is TGTGCCAGCAGCCTCCGAAACAGGGGGCCCAACAATGAGCAGTTCTTC. It codes for CASSLRNRGPNNEQFF.

CDR3 sequence reads: CASSVGGDGLGYTF. CDR3 in DNA: TGTGCCAGCAGCGTAGGGGGGGATGGGCTTGGCTACACCTTC. The chain combines TRBV9 with TRBJ1-2; D may be TRBD1 (5 bases). Germline assignment: CDR1 SGDLS and CDR2 YYNGEE. V lost 0 bases, J lost 7 bases, and 13 bases lay in between. This CDR3 region has 14 residues.